A single sample is the source of the 28 T cell receptor beta chains below, sequenced in a study of T cells in Graves' hyperthyroidism and ophthalmopathy. RNA transcripts provided the source from which TCR beta CDR3 regions were amplified. Initially, a first-round RT-PCR of the TCR CDR3 employed the HTBI primer set. TCRdb reprocessed the multiplex PCR reads with MiXCR, giving one entry per CDR3 protein. The sample lists 600,000 to 850,000 distinct CDR3 sequences; 15% to 20% were seen once. Input material: blood. The receptors were gathered from a woman aged 45-60 years with Graves' hyperthyroidism that later progressed to Graves' ophthalmopathy.

The sample holds many counts of this clonotype. V usage is TRBV29-1 and J usage is TRBJ1-1, with D tentatively TRBD1 (5 bases). The CDR3 is made up of 13 amino acids. Between the trimmed V and J ends, which lost 3 bases and 5 bases, there was a span of 13 bases. Germline V gene lookup returns CDR1 SQVTM and CDR2 ANQGSEA. The CDR3 region is CSVERREGTEAFF. The CDR3 bases are TGCAGCGTTGAGCGCAGAGAGGGGACTGAAGCTTTCTTT. The variable domain in full, completed from reference TRBV29-1 and TRBJ1-1, reads SAVISQKPSRDICQRGTSLTIQCQVDSQVTMMFWYRQQPGQSLTLIATANQGSEATYESGFVIDKFPISRPNLTFSTLTVSNMSPEDSSIYLCSVERREGTEAFFGQGTRLTVV.

The chain uses TRBV15 and TRBJ1-3, with D possibly matching TRBD1 (5 bases). The CDR3 length is 14 residues. Per germline, CDR1 LNHNV and CDR2 YYDKDF (reference sequence). The ends were cut back, 8 bases at V and 1 base at J, with 12 bases in the middle. CDR3 sequence: CATAAGQSGNTIYF. The CDR3 bases are TGTGCCACCGCCGCAGGGCAATCTGGAAACACCATATATTTT.

This chain joins TRBV19 and TRBJ2-1; no clear D gene. Trimming took off 7 bases at V and 0 bases at J, with 7 bases between the two ends. Per germline, CDR1 LNHDA and CDR2 SQIVND (reference sequence). This CDR3 has 13 residues. The CDR3 bases are TGTGCCAGTATCTCCAGCTCCTACAATGAGCAGTTCTTC. Its protein is CASISSSYNEQFF.

The chain couples TRBV30 to TRBJ1-6; 7 nucleotides match TRBD1. V lost 8 bases to trimming and J lost 4 bases; unmatched junction nucleotides: 11. Per the germline V gene, CDR1 is GTSNPN and CDR2 is SVGIG (reference sequence). The CDR3 loop spans 15 amino acids. For the CDR3, the DNA is TGTGCCATACAAAGCGCGGGACAGTATAATTCACCCCTCCACTTT. It yields the protein CAIQSAGQYNSPLHF.

V gene TRBV6-1 combines with J gene TRBJ2-3, with 7 bases identical to TRBD2. The CDR3 has 14 amino acids. The germline V gene encodes CDR1 MNHNS and CDR2 SASEGT. Trimming at V came to 7 bases and at J to 3 bases, leaving 7 bases not matched to a gene. The CDR3: CASTWGDYTDTQYF. The CDR3 nucleotides are TGTGCCAGCACGTGGGGGGACTATACAGATACGCAGTATTTT.

V is TRBV5-6 and J is TRBJ1-1, with 7 bases identical to TRBD1. The length of the CDR3 is 16 residues. The germline gives CDR1 SGHDT, CDR2 YYEEEE. J lost 0 bases, V lost 4 bases, and 9 bases had no gene match. Written as DNA, the CDR3 is TGTGCCAGCAGCCCACCCAGGGGGTGGTTGAACACTGAAGCTTTCTTT. It specifies CASSPPRGWLNTEAFF.

The sample holds many counts of this clonotype. The V gene is TRBV2, the J gene TRBJ1-2; D unclear. The germline gives CDR1 SNHLY, CDR2 FYNNEI. The V end was cut by 1 base, the J end by 5 bases, with 17 bases between. The CDR3 totals 16 residues. The CDR3, as DNA: TGTGCCAGCAGTGAAGTAGGGAGGCTGTCCGATTATGGCTACACCTTC. This codes for CASSEVGRLSDYGYTF.

This clonotype occurred a few times. The chain couples TRBV6-1 to TRBJ1-2, with D perhaps TRBD1 (5 bases). This CDR3 has 14 residues. Germline CDR1 MNHNS, CDR2 SASEGT. The V gene lost 6 bases and the J gene lost 2 bases, with 13 bases spanning the gap. The CDR3 protein is CASRKRQLNYGYTF. CDR3 nucleotide sequence: TGTGCCAGCAGAAAAAGACAGTTAAACTATGGCTACACCTTC.

CDR3 bases: TGTGCCAGCAGGCGTGCAGGTGGGAAGGAGGAGCAGTACTTC. Translated: CASRRAGGKEEQYF. The V and J genes are TRBV5-4 and TRBJ2-7, with D uncertain. The V end was cut by 5 bases, the J end by 7 bases, with 19 bases between. Germline loops: CDR1 SGHNT, CDR2 YYREEE (reference sequence). CDR3 size: 14 residues.

The rearrangement links TRBV5-6 to TRBJ1-5, with unresolved D. The CDR3 extends over 15 amino acids. Germline CDR1 and CDR2: SGHDT and YYEEEE. Trimming pared 2 bases from V and 5 bases from J, leaving 14 bases between. In DNA form, the CDR3 reads TGTGCCAGCAGCTTCAATGACGGGGAGGATCAGCCCCAGCATTTT. The encoded protein is CASSFNDGEDQPQHF.

The V gene is TRBV2, the J gene TRBJ1-3; possibly TRBD1 for D (5 bases). The CDR3 is made up of 17 amino acids. Germline V gene lookup returns CDR1 SNHLY and CDR2 FYNNEI. V was shortened by 5 bases and J by 0 bases, with 17 bases between the two germline ends. DNA for the CDR3: TGTGCCAGCAGTTCACGGGGACGGCAACTCTCTGGAAACACCATATATTTT. Protein sequence: CASSSRGRQLSGNTIYF.

This clonotype has a count of ten or more. The chain employs TRBV5-1 and TRBJ1-2; 8 bases agree with TRBD1. The CDR3 has 18 amino acids. Germline V gene data show CDR1 as SGHRS and CDR2 as YFSETQ. V was clipped by 0 bases and J by 2 bases; unmatched bases: 12. The DNA of the CDR3 is TGCGCCAGCAGCTTGGATGGGACAGGCGGGGGATTGAACTATGGCTACACCTTC. As protein: CASSLDGTGGGLNYGYTF. The complete variable domain, with remaining parts taken from reference TRBV5-1 and TRBJ1-2, reads KAGVTQTPRYLIKTRGQQVTLSCSPISGHRSVSWYQQTPGQGLQFLFEYFSETQRNKGNFPGRFSGRQFSNSRSEMNVSTLELGDSALYLCASSLDGTGGGLNYGYTFGSGTRLTVV.

Ten or more counts support this clonotype. This chain joins TRBV7-9 and TRBJ2-3; 9 bases agree with TRBD2. The germline CDR1 and CDR2 sequences are SEHNR and FQNEAQ (reference sequence). With V trimmed by 4 bases and J by 4 bases, 6 bases remained unmatched. CDR3 length equals 15 residues. The CDR3 here is CASSSAGGLADTQYF. The CDR3 nucleotides are TGTGCCAGCAGCTCGGCGGGGGGGCTGGCAGATACGCAGTATTTT.

The V and J genes are TRBV29-1 and TRBJ2-2; 8 bases fit TRBD2. From germline, CDR1 is SQVTM and CDR2 ANQGSEA. This CDR3 has 16 residues. V gave up 6 bases and J gave up 2 bases; unmatched junction bases: 11. This chain's CDR3 is CSVRGGFSKNTGELFF. CDR3 nucleotides: TGCAGCGTCCGGGGGGGCTTTTCGAAAAACACCGGGGAGCTGTTTTTT.

This chain joins TRBV3-1 and TRBJ1-5; D not resolved. Trimming cost V 1 base and J 3 bases, with 13 bases left between them. The CDR3 sequence is 16 residues long. Germline CDR1 LGHDT, CDR2 YNNKEL (reference sequence). The CDR3 region is CASSQGALETNQPQHF. CDR3 DNA sequence: TGTGCCAGCAGCCAAGGTGCCCTGGAGACCAATCAGCCCCAGCATTTT.

The chain carries TRBV19 and TRBJ2-2; D might be TRBD2 (6 bases). CDR1 is LNHDA, CDR2 SQIVND, per germline (reference sequence). V was cut by 3 bases and J by 6 bases, with 17 bases left in between. This CDR3 has 16 residues. The CDR3 loop reads CASSIEGGLSAGELFF. CDR3 DNA: TGTGCCAGTAGTATCGAGGGAGGTCTCTCCGCCGGGGAGCTGTTTTTT.

The sample holds many counts of this clonotype. The chain couples TRBV5-6 to TRBJ2-7; D gene uncertain. Trimming stripped 3 bases from V and 0 bases from J, with 13 bases between. Germline lookup yields CDR1 SGHDT and CDR2 YYEEEE. CDR3 length equals 15 residues. CDR3 DNA: TGTGCCAGCAGCTACCTAAAGGGATTCTCCTACGAGCAGTACTTC. Amino acid sequence: CASSYLKGFSYEQYF.

This clonotype was found a few times. The CDR3 here is CASSQALRGPLTGYTF. DNA for the CDR3: TGCGCCAGCAGCCAAGCCCTCCGGGGGCCCCTTACTGGCTACACCTTC. V gene TRBV4-1 combines with J gene TRBJ1-2; perhaps TRBD1 as D (6 bases). The germline V and J ends were trimmed by 1 base and 7 bases, with 19 bases remaining between them. The V gene's germline CDR1 is MGHRA and CDR2 YSYEKL. The CDR3 covers 16 residues.

This clonotype was counted ten times or more. The rearrangement uses TRBV11-1 and TRBJ2-7; 7 bases fit TRBD1. The CDR3 has 12 residues. Trimming removed 5 bases from V and 6 bases from J; junction bases left unmatched: 4. The germline gives CDR1 SGHAT, CDR2 FQDESV (reference sequence). The CDR3 protein is CASSPGTAEQYF. DNA of the CDR3: TGTGCCAGCAGCCCAGGGACAGCCGAGCAGTACTTC.

This clonotype was observed a handful of times. The CDR3 DNA reads TGTGCCAGCAGTTACTTCTACGAGCAGTACTTC. Its protein product is CASSYFYEQYF. The chain combines TRBV6-2 or TRBV6-3 with TRBJ2-7; D is uncertain. This CDR3 spans 11 amino acids. Trimming took off 1 base at V and 3 bases at J, with 1 base between the two ends. Per germline, CDR1 MNHEY and CDR2 SVGEGT.

This clonotype has at least ten counts. This chain links TRBV12-3 or TRBV12-4 with TRBJ1-1, with no clear D. The CDR3 runs 14 residues. With 6 bases removed from V and 4 bases from J, the gap between germline ends came to 15 bases. CDR3 residues: CASRTDEVRTEAFF. The DNA for the CDR3 is TGTGCCAGCAGGACCGATGAGGTTCGCACTGAAGCTTTCTTT.

The sample holds many counts of this clonotype. The rearrangement joins TRBV18 to TRBJ1-4; D call uncertain. There are 15 residues in the CDR3. CDR1 KGHSH and CDR2 LQKENI come from the germline V gene. Trimming shortened V by 2 bases and J by 8 bases, and 15 bases separated the two germline ends. CDR3: CASSPYASMREKLFF. The CDR3 nucleotides read TGTGCCAGCTCACCATACGCCAGTATGAGGGAAAAACTGTTTTTT.

As regards this clonotype: Mismatch with germline at one junction end may stem from a read error. The chain recombines TRBV7-7 with TRBJ2-5; D remains unclear. The CDR3 consists of 16 residues. Germline CDR1 and CDR2: SSHAT and FNYEAQ (reference sequence). This CDR3 reads CASSSNPGRNQETLYF. CDR3 DNA: TGTGCTAGCAGCTCTAATCCGGGCCGGAACCAAGAGACCCTGTACTTC.

This clonotype was counted only a few times. The chain couples TRBV10-2 to TRBJ1-1; TRBD1 matches 9 bases. The germline CDR1 and CDR2 sequences are WSHSY and SAAADI. This CDR3 has 14 residues. Losses at the gene ends were 2 bases for V and 7 bases for J; bases not matched to a gene: 5. The CDR3 DNA follows: TGCGCCAGCAGTGAGGGGGGACAGGGTAATGAAGCTTTCTTT. It specifies CASSEGGQGNEAFF.

J is TRBJ2-7 and V is TRBV19; D may be TRBD2 (6 bases). V was clipped by 5 bases and J by 3 bases, with 17 bases between them. Germline-derived CDR1 and CDR2 are LNHDA and SQIVND (reference sequence). This CDR3 contains 15 residues. The CDR3 reads CASSLGGKTLYEQYF. For the CDR3, the DNA is TGTGCCAGTAGTCTTGGCGGGAAGACTCTCTACGAGCAGTACTTC. Full variable domain (missing parts from reference TRBV19 and TRBJ2-7): DGGITQSPKYLFRKEGQNVTLSCEQNLNHDAMYWYRQDPGQGLRLIYYSQIVNDFQKGDIAEGYSVSREKKESFPLTVTSAQKNPTAFYLCASSLGGKTLYEQYFGPGTRLTVT.

Concerning this clonotype: This may stem from a read error, because a much larger clone lies one nucleotide away. The genes are TRBV6-2 or TRBV6-3 and TRBJ2-1, with D hard to call. With 4 bases removed from V and 5 bases from J, the gap between germline ends came to 18 bases. Germline assignment: CDR1 MNHEY and CDR2 SVGEGT. The CDR3 runs to 16 residues. The CDR3 loop reads CASSCSSVGRHNEQFF. Here the CDR3 DNA reads TGTGCCAGCAGTTGCTCGTCAGTAGGCCGCCACAATGAGCAGTTCTTC.

V is TRBV29-1 and J is TRBJ2-3, with 9 bases fitting TRBD1. Per the germline V gene, CDR1 is SQVTM and CDR2 is ANQGSEA. This CDR3 has 14 residues. With V trimmed by 4 bases and J by 2 bases, 4 bases remained unmatched. CDR3 nucleotide sequence: TGCAGCGTTGGGACAGGGGTCGACACAGATACGCAGTATTTT. It encodes CSVGTGVDTDTQYF.

There are a few counts of this clonotype. The chain links TRBV14 to TRBJ2-7, with TRBD2 as a possible D gene (5 bases). CDR3 length: 15 amino acids. CDR1 is SGHDN and CDR2 is FVKESK in the germline V gene. Trimming took off 4 bases at V and 3 bases at J, with 16 bases between the two ends. As DNA, the CDR3 is TGTGCCAGCAGCCGCCGGGAACACTACTTCTACGAGCAGTACTTC. Its translation: CASSRREHYFYEQYF. Supplemented by reference TRBV14 and TRBJ2-7, the full variable domain reads EAGVTQFPSHSVIEKGQTVTLRCDPISGHDNLYWYRRVMGKEIKFLLHFVKESKQDESGMPNNRFLAERTGGTYSTLKVQPAELEDSGVYFCASSRREHYFYEQYFGPGTRLTVT.